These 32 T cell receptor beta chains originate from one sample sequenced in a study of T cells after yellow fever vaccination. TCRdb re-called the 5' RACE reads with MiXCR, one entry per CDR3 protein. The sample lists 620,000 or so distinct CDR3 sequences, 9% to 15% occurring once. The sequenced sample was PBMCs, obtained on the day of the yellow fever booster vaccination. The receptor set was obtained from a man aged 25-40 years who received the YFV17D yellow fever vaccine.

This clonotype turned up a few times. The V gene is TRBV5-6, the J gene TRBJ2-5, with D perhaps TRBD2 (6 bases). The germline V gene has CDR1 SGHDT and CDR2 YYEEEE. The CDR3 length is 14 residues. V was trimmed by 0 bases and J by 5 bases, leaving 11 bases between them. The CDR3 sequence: CASSLVGSGETQYF. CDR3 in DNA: TGTGCCAGCAGCTTGGTGGGTAGCGGCGAGACCCAGTACTTC.

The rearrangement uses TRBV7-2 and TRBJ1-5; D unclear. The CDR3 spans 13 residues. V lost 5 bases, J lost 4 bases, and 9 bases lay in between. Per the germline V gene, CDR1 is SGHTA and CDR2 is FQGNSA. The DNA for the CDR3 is TGTGCCAGCAGCGGCGTGGAGAATCAGCCCCAGCATTTT. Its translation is CASSGVENQPQHF.

In nucleotides, the CDR3 is TGCGCCAGCTTTGACCTAGGGCAGGGGCTATCCGGGGAGCTGTTTTTT. It yields the protein CASFDLGQGLSGELFF. The chain links TRBV5-1 to TRBJ2-2, with D possibly matching TRBD1 (6 bases). The CDR3 covers 16 residues. Trimming cost V 7 bases and J 6 bases, with 22 bases left between them. The germline V gene has CDR1 SGHRS and CDR2 YFSETQ.

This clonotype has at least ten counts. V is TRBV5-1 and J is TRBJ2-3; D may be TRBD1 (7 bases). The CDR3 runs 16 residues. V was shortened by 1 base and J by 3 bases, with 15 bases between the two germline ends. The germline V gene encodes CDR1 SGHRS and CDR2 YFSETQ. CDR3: CASSLSGGRGTDTQYF. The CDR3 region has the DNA TGCGCCAGCAGCTTGTCAGGGGGGCGAGGGACAGATACGCAGTATTTT.

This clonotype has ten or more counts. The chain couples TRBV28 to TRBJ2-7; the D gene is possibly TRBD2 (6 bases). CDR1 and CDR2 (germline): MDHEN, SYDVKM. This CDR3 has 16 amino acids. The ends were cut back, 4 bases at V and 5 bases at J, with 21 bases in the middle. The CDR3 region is CASSSLYSGGGDEQYF. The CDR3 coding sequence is TGTGCCAGCAGTTCTCTGTATAGCGGCGGAGGGGACGAGCAGTACTTC.

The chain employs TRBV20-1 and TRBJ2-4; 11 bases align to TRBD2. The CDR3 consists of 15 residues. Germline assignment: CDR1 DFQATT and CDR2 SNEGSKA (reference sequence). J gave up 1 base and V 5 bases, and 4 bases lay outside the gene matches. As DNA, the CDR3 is TGCAGTGCTGATAGACTAGCGGGGGCCAAAAACATTCAGTACTTC. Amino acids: CSADRLAGAKNIQYF.

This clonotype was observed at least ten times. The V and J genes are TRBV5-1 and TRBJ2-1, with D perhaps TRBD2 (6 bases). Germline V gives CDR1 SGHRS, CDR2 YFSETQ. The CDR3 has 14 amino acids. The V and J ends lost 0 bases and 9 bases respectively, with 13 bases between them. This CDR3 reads CASSLDPSEGEQFF. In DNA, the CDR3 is TGCGCCAGCAGCTTGGATCCTAGCGAAGGTGAGCAGTTCTTC.

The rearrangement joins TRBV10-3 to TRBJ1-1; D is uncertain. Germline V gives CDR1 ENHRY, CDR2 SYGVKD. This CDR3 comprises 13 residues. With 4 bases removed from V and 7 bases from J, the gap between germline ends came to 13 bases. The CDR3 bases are TGTGCCATCAGTGCAGACCAACTTAATGAAGCTTTCTTT. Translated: CAISADQLNEAFF.

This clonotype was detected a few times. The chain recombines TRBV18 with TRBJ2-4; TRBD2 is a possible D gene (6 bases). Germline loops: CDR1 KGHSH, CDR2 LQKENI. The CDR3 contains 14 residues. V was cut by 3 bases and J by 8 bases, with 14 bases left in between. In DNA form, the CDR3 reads TGTGCCAGCTCACCGCGGTTTAGGGAGGACATTCAGTACTTC. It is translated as CASSPRFREDIQYF.

The CDR3 sequence is CSARDYRRTTEAFF. CDR3 DNA: TGCAGTGCTAGAGATTACAGGAGGACCACTGAAGCTTTCTTT. This sequence joins TRBV20-1 and TRBJ1-1; D may be TRBD1 (5 bases). This CDR3 has 14 amino acids. The V gene lost 0 bases and the J gene lost 4 bases, with 12 bases spanning the gap. Germline V gives CDR1 DFQATT, CDR2 SNEGSKA (reference sequence).

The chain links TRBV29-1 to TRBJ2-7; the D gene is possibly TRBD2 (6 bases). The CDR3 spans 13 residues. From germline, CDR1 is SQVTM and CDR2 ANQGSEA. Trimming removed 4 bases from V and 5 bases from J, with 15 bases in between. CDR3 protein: CSVGGVLRDEQYF. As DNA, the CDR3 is TGCAGCGTTGGGGGGGTTCTGCGAGACGAGCAGTACTTC.

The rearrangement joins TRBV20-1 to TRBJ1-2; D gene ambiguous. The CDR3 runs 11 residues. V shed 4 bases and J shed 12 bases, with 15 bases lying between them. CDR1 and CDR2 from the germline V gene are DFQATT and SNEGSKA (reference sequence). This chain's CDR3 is CSATVGVADTF. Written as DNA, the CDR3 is TGCAGTGCTACAGTCGGCGTTGCTGACACCTTC.

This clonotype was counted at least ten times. DNA for the CDR3: TGCAGCTCTCTCCGGGACTATCGGCAGTACTTC. This gives the protein CSSLRDYRQYF. J is TRBJ2-7 and V is TRBV20-1, with 7 bases fitting TRBD2. Germline V gene lookup returns CDR1 DFQATT and CDR2 SNEGSKA (reference sequence). This CDR3 comprises 11 residues.

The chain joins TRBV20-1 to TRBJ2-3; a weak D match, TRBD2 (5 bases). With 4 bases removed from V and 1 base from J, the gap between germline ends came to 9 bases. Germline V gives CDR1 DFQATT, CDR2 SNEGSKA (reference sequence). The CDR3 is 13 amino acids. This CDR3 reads CSANLEGTDTQYF. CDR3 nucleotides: TGCAGTGCTAACTTGGAGGGCACAGATACGCAGTATTTT.

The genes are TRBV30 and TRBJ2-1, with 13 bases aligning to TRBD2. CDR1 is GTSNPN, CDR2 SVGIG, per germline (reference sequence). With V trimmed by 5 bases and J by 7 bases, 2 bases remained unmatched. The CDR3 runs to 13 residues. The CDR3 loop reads CAWGLAGVNEQFF. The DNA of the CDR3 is TGTGCCTGGGGACTAGCGGGAGTAAATGAGCAGTTCTTC.

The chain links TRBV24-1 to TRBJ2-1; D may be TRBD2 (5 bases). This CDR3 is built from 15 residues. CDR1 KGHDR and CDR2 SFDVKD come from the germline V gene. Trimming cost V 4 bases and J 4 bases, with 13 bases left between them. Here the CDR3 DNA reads TGTGCCACCAGTGACCCGCGCGGGCGATACAATGAGCAGTTCTTC. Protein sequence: CATSDPRGRYNEQFF.

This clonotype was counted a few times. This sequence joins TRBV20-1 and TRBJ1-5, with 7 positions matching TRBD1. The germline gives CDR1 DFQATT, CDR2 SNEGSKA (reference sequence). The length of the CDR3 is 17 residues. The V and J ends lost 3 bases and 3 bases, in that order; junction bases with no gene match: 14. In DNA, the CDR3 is TGCAGTGCTAGTACGTCCCAGCAGACAGGGTTCAATCAGCCCCAGCATTTT. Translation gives CSASTSQQTGFNQPQHF.

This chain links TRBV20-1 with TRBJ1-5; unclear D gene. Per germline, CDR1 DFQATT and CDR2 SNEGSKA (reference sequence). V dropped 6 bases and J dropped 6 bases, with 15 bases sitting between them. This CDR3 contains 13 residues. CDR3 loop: CSAEGLGGQPQHF. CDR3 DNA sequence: TGCAGTGCGGAAGGACTGGGCGGTCAGCCCCAGCATTTT.

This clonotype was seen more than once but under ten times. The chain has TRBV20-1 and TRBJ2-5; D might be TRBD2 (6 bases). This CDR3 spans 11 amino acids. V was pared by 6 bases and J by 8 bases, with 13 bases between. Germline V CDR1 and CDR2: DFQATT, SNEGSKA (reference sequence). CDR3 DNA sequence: TGCAGTGCCGCTAGGGACTTTACCCAGTACTTC. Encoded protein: CSAARDFTQYF.

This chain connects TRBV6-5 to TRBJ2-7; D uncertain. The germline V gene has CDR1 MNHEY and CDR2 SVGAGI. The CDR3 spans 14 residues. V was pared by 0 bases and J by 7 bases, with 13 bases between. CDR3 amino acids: CASSYSTSEGEQYF. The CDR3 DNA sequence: TGTGCCAGCAGTTACTCCACGTCCGAAGGGGAGCAGTACTTC.

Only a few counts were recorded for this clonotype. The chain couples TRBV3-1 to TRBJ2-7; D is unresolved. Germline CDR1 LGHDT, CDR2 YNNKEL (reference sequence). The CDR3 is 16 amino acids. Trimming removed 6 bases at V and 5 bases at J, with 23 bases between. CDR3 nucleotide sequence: TGTGCCAGCAGTGACACCCACGGCCAAACGTTGGACGAGCAGTACTTC. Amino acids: CASSDTHGQTLDEQYF.

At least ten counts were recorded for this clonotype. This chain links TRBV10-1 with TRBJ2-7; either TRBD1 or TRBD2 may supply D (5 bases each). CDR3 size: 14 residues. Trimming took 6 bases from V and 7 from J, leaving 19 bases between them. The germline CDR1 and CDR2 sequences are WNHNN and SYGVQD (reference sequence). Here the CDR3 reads CASSPGTANGEQYF. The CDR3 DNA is TGCGCCAGCAGCCCCGGGACGGCTAATGGGGAGCAGTACTTC.

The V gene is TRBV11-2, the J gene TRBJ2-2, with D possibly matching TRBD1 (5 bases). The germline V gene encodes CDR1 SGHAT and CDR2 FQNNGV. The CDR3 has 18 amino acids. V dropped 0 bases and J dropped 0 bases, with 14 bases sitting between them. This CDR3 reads CASSLDRVQGTNTGELFF. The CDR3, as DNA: TGTGCCAGCAGCTTAGATCGGGTCCAGGGAACGAACACCGGGGAGCTGTTTTTT.

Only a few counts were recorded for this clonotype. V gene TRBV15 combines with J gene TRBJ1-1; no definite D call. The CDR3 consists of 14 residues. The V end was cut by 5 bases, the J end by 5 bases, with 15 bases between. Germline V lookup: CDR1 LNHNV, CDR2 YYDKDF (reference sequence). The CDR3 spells CATSAALSVTEAFF. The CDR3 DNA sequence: TGTGCCACCAGCGCCGCACTGAGCGTGACTGAAGCTTTCTTT.

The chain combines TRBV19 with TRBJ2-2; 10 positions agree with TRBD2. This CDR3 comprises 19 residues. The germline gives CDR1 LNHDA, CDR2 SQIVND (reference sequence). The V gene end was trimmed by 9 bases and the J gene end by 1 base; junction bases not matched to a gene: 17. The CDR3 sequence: CASRGQGWGLALNTGELFF. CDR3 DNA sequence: TGTGCCAGCAGGGGTCAGGGGTGGGGACTAGCGTTGAACACCGGGGAGCTGTTTTTT.

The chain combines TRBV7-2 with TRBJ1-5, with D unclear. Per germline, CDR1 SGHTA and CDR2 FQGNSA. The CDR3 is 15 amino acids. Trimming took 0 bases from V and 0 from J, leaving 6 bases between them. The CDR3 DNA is TGTGCCAGCAGCTTAGCGCAGACTAGCAATCAGCCCCAGCATTTT. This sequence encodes CASSLAQTSNQPQHF.

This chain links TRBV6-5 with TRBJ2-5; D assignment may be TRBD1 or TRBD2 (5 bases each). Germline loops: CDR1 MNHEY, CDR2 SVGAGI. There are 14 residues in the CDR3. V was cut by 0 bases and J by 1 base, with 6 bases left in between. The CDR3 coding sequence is TGTGCCAGCAGTTACTCTGGGACCCAAGAGACCCAGTACTTC. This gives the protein CASSYSGTQETQYF.

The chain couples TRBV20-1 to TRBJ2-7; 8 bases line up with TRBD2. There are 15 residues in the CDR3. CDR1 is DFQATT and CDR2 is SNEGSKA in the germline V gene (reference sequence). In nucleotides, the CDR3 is TGCAGCCTAGACCCCGGGACTAGGATCTCCTACGAGCAGTACTTC. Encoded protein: CSLDPGTRISYEQYF.

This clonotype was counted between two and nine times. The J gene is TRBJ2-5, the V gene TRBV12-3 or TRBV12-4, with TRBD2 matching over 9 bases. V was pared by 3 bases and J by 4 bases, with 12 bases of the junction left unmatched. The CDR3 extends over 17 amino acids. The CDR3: CASSFEFRASGIETQYF. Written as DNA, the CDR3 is TGTGCCAGCAGTTTTGAGTTTCGGGCTAGCGGGATAGAGACCCAGTACTTC.

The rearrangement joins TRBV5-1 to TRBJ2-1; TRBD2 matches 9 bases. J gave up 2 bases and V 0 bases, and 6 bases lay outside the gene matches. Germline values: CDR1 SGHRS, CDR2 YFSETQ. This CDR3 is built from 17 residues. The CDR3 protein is CASSLESSGVTYNEQFF. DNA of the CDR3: TGCGCCAGCAGCTTGGAGTCTAGCGGGGTTACCTACAATGAGCAGTTCTTC.

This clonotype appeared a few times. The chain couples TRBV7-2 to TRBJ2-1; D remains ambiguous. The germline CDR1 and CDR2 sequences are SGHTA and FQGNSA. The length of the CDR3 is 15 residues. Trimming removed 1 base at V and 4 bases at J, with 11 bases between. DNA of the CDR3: TGTGCCAGCAGCTTAGGTTACCAGTTATACAATGAGCAGTTCTTC. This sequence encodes CASSLGYQLYNEQFF.

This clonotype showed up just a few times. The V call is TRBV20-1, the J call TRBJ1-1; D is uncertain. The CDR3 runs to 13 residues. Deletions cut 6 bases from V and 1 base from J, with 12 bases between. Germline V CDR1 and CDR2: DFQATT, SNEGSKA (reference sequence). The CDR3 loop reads CSAPRSRNTEAFF. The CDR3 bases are TGCAGTGCCCCGAGGAGCCGGAACACTGAAGCTTTCTTT.